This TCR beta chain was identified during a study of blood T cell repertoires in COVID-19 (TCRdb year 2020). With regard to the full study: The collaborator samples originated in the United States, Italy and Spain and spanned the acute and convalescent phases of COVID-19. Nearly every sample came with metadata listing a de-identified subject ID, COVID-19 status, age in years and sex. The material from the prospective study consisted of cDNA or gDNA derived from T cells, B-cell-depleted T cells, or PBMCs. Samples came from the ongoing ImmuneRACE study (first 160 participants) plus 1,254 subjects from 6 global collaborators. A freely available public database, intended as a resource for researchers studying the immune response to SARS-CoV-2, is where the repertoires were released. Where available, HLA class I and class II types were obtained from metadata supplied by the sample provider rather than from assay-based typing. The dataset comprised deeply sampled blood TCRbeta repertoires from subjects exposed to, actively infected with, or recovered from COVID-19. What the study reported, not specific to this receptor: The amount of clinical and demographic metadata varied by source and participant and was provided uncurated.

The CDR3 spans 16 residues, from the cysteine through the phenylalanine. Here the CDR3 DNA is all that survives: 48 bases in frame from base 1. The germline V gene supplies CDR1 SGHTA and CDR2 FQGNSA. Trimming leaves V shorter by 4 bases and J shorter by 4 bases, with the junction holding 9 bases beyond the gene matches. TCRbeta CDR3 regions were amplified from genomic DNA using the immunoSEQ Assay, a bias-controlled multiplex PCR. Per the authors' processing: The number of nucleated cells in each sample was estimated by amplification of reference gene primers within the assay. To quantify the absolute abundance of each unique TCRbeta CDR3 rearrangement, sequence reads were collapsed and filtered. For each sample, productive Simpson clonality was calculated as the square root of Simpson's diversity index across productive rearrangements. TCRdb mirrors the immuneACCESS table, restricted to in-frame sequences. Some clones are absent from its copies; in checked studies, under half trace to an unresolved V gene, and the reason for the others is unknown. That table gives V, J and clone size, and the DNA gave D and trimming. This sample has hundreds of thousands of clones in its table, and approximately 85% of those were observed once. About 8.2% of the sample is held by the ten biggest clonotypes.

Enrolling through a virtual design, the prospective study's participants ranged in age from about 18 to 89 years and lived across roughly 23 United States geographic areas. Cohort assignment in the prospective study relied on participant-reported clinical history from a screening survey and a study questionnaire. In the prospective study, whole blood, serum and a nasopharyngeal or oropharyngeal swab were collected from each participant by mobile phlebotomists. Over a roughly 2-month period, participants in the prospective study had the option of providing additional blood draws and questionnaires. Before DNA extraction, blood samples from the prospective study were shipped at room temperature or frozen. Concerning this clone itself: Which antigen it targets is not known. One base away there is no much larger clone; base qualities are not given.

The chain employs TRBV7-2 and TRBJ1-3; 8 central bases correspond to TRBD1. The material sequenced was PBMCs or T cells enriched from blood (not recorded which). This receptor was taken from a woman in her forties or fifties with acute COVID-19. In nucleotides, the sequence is TGTGCCAGCAGCTCCCACAGGACAGGGTCGGGAAACACCATATATTTT. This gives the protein CASSSHRTGSGNTIYF. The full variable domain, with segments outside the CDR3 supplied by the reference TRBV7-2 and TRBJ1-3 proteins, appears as GAGVSQSPSNKVTEKGKDVELRCDPISGHTALYWYRQSLGQGLEFLIYFQGNSAPDKSGLPSDRFSAERTGGSVSTLTIQRTQQEDSAVYLCASSSHRTGSGNTIYFGEGSWLTVV.